This TCR beta chain was recorded in a study of T cell responses to AZD1222 COVID-19 vaccine. Findings and caveats of the study: Researchers took repertoire samples only after the peak T cell response had come. Spike regions recognized by vaccine-associated CD4 TCRs spanned the protein, led by 160-218 and 743-854. Reportedly, close to half of spike-specific TCRs are directed against unmutated variant regions.

The V gene's germline CDR1 is MNHEY and CDR2 SVGAGI. This CDR3 spans 14 amino acids. Losses at the gene ends were 6 bases for V and 5 bases for J; bases not matched to a gene: 8. Libraries were prepared by immunoSEQ multiplex PCR; TCRdb keeps only in-frame clonotypes and omits some of them. The sample lists roughly 120,000 clones; roughly 84% were seen once. A note on this clone: Its antigen is undetermined.

The rearrangement uses TRBV6-5 and TRBJ2-5; 8 positions agree with TRBD2. This clonotype originated in an adult in good health. Sequences were derived from peripheral blood, sampled on day 0 of AZD1222 vaccination. The CDR3 sequence is CASSHGGAGETQYF. CDR3 DNA: TGTGCCAGCAGCCACGGGGGGGCAGGGGAGACCCAGTACTTC.